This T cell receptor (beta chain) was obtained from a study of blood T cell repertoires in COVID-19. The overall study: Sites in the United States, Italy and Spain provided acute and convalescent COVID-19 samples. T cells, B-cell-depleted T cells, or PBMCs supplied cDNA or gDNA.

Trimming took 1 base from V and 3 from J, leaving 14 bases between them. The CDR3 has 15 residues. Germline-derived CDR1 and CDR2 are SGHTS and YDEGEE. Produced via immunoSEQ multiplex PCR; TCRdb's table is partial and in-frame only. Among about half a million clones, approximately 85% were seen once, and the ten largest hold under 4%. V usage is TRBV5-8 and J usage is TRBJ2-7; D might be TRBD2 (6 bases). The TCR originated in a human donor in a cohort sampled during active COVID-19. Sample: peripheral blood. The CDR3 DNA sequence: TGTGCCAGCAGCTTGCGATTCGGAGGGAACTACGAGCAGTACTTC. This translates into CASSLRFGGNYEQYF.